The text below deals with one TCR beta chain. Its antigen is currently not known. Within one base of it there is no much larger clone, and no base qualities were kept. To demonstrate the VDJtools post-analysis software, the study profiled TCR beta repertoires from the peripheral blood of 13 young patients with multiple sclerosis. The multiple sclerosis patients were children and adolescents ranging in age from about 6 to 17 years. From the cysteine through the phenylalanine, the CDR3 covers 14 amino acids. Just the 42-base CDR3 DNA is kept, in frame starting at base 1. The germline V gene (reference sequence) sets CDR1 to SEHNR and CDR2 to FQNEAQ. V is shortened by 2 bases, J by 6 bases, and the region joining them spans 13 bases. The data were taken from a study of post-analysis software for immune sequencing data (dated by TCRdb to the mid-2010s). Broadly, across the study: Disease courses on record covered relapsing-remitting, secondary progressive and progressive-relapsing multiple sclerosis, though some patients had no subtype annotation. The multiple sclerosis patient repertoires were compared with about a dozen previously published healthy control repertoires from donors aged roughly 6 to 27 years. A subset of samples was prepared in parallel using single-end sample barcoding, then pooled and co-amplified after Illumina adapter ligation.

Study-wide findings and limitations: When samples were clustered directly using the F measure, samples prepared in the same batch co-clustered strongly, which prompted a batch-effect correction. Significantly lower normalized Chao1 diversity was found in multiple sclerosis patients than in controls, suggesting substantial peripheral T-cell clonal expansion. The control group was slightly older than the multiple sclerosis patient group. Significantly higher frequencies in patients than in controls were found for about 5 TRBV segments, including TRBV5-6, TRBV5-1 and TRBV20-1.

Receptors were amplified or captured by PCR. This sample was sequenced with an Illumina HiSeq 2500. To reduce PCR and sequencing biases, unique molecular identifiers were incorporated into the TCR beta cDNA libraries. About 0.5 million cDNA molecules were obtained for every 1 to 10 million input T cells, so each molecule roughly corresponded to one T cell. Patient libraries were prepared and sequenced with the same protocol used for the earlier healthy control dataset. Samples belonging to the same batch were prepared together, multiplexed and sequenced on a shared HiSeq lane. Per the original workflow: MIGEC handled the raw barcoded reads, throwing out single-read molecular identifier groups before consensus assembly and CDR3 extraction. VDJtools was used for post-analysis of the clonotype tables, with diversity normalized by down-sampling every dataset to the smallest sample size. Repertoire overlap clustering matched CDR3 amino acid but not nucleotide sequences to correct batch-related cross-sample contamination. The public reads were quality trimmed at Q25 with fastp and then assembled into clones with MiXCR by TCRdb, keeping productive beta chains. A single entry per CDR3 protein holds the most common genes and DNA from its merged rows. For this entry, the V and J calls and clone size follow TCRdb and not the study's own pipeline. This sample holds approximately 570,000 distinct CDR3 sequences; 40% to 50% were observed only once. The ten largest clones add up to 1.5% to 2% of the sample.

The clonotype originates from a girl aged 5-17 years with multiple sclerosis. The material sequenced was blood. The rearrangement combines TRBV7-9 with TRBJ1-2, with no confidently assigned D gene. The CDR3 protein is CASSLLGSVNGYTF. The nucleotide sequence reads TGTGCCAGCAGCTTACTGGGTTCGGTGAATGGCTACACCTTC.